These 31 T cell receptor beta chains were all obtained from the same sample, sequenced in a study of blood T cell repertoires in COVID-19 (dated by TCRdb to the early 2020s). The library relied on the immunoSEQ multiplex PCR assay. TCRdb took this table from immuneACCESS and kept in-frame rearrangements with V and J called. Such tables lack part of the clones; where checked against another copy, unresolved V genes explain under half of the gap, and the rest is unexplained. Within this sample are about 350,000 clones, with more than 85% of them counted one time only. The top ten clones comprise about 0.93% of the sample. The sequencing input was PBMCs or T cells enriched from blood (not recorded which). The receptor set was obtained from a woman aged 30 to 39 who had recovered from COVID-19.

As DNA, the CDR3 is TGTGCCATCAGTGAGCGGGGGGGGACAGGGGACTCACCCCTCCACTTT. Translated: CAISERGGTGDSPLHF. V and J are TRBV10-3 and TRBJ1-6; 10 nucleotides match TRBD1. The V and J ends lost 2 bases and 10 bases, in that order; junction bases with no gene match: 8. The CDR3 is 16 amino acids. Germline lookup yields CDR1 ENHRY and CDR2 SYGVKD.

This chain joins TRBV9 and TRBJ2-3, with TRBD2 matching 7 bases. The germline V gene has CDR1 SGDLS and CDR2 YYNGEE. The CDR3 contains 15 residues. V lost 3 bases to trimming and J lost 0 bases; unmatched junction nucleotides: 4. The chain's CDR3 is CASSEWEGSTDTQYF. CDR3 bases: TGTGCCAGCAGCGAGTGGGAGGGGAGCACAGATACGCAGTATTTT.

This clone was seen a few times. Other nucleotide sequences from this sample produce the same CDR3. CDR3 protein: CASSQERGGSYEQYF. The DNA of the CDR3 is TGCGCCAGCAGCCAAGAAAGGGGTGGTTCCTACGAGCAGTACTTC. The chain links TRBV4-1 to TRBJ2-7; D possibly corresponds to TRBD1 (5 bases). CDR3 size: 15 residues. Germline CDR1 MGHRA, CDR2 YSYEKL. The germline V and J ends were trimmed by 0 bases and 1 base, with 10 bases remaining between them.

This clone was recorded once. The chain uses TRBV6-1 and TRBJ1-5, with 10 bases lining up with TRBD1. This CDR3 is 18 amino acids long. Trimming removed 2 bases from V and 0 bases from J; junction bases left unmatched: 7. Germline CDR1 MNHNS, CDR2 SASEGT. The CDR3 DNA reads TGTGCCAGCAGTGAAATATTGGGACAGGGGTATAGCAATCAGCCCCAGCATTTT. Translated: CASSEILGQGYSNQPQHF.

The gene calls are TRBV18 and TRBJ1-2; 8 bases are a match to TRBD1. CDR1 and CDR2 from the germline V gene are KGHSH and LQKENI. Unmatched junction bases numbered 3, after V lost 4 bases and J lost 2 bases. This CDR3 spans 14 amino acids. The chain's CDR3 is CASSLGQGNYGYTF. The CDR3 DNA reads as TGTGCCAGCTCACTAGGACAGGGAAACTATGGCTACACCTTC.

This chain links TRBV18 with TRBJ2-6; 7 bases align to TRBD1. This CDR3 spans 17 amino acids. Germline trimming cut 3 bases from V and 3 bases from J; bases unmatched to any gene: 8. Germline V gene lookup returns CDR1 KGHSH and CDR2 LQKENI. The CDR3 coding sequence is TGTGCCAGCTCACCCTTAAGGCAGGGGGATGGGGCCAACGTCCTGACTTTC. Amino acids: CASSPLRQGDGANVLTF. Using reference TRBV18 and TRBJ2-6 for the parts outside the CDR3, the full variable domain is NAGVMQNPRHLVRRRGQEARLRCSPMKGHSHVYWYRQLPEEGLKFMVYLQKENIIDESGMPKERFSAEFPKEGPSILRIQQVVRGDSAAYFCASSPLRQGDGANVLTFGAGSRLTVL.

In its sample, this clone was seen a few times. V gene TRBV27 combines with J gene TRBJ1-6; D not certain. The V end was cut by 6 bases, the J end by 0 bases, with 3 bases between. Germline V gene lookup returns CDR1 MNHEY and CDR2 SMNVEV (reference sequence). This CDR3 spans 13 amino acids. CDR3 bases: TGTGCCAGCAGCAGCTCCTATAATTCACCCCTCCACTTT. It is translated as CASSSSYNSPLHF.

This chain connects TRBV3-1 (or the pseudogene TRBV3-2) to TRBJ2-2; 7 bases are a match to TRBD1. Germline assignment: CDR1 LGHDT and CDR2 YNNKEL (reference sequence). The CDR3 has 13 residues. After removal of 6 bases from V and 6 bases from J, the junction contained 4 bases not matched to a gene. This chain's CDR3 is CASRQGSAGELFF. DNA of the CDR3: TGTGCCAGCAGACAGGGGAGTGCCGGGGAGCTGTTTTTT.

The chain is built from TRBV5-8 and TRBJ2-5; D might be TRBD1 (6 bases). CDR3 size: 14 residues. Trimming removed 6 bases at V and 8 bases at J, with 20 bases between. Germline-derived CDR1 and CDR2 are SGHTS and YDEGEE. DNA of the CDR3: TGTGCCAGCACCCAGGACAGACCCAAGAGTACCCAGTACTTC. This translates into CASTQDRPKSTQYF.

J is TRBJ1-1 and V is TRBV2, with a possible D match to TRBD1 (5 bases). Germline V gene data show CDR1 as SNHLY and CDR2 as FYNNEI. The CDR3 loop spans 14 amino acids. V was clipped by 7 bases and J by 1 base, with 13 bases between them. DNA of the CDR3: TGTGCCAGCACCGTCGGGGGAAGGAACACTGAAGCTTTCTTT. This gives the protein CASTVGGRNTEAFF.

This chain uses TRBV7-2 with TRBJ2-5; D is perhaps TRBD2 (6 bases). CDR1 and CDR2 from the germline V gene are SGHTA and FQGNSA. This CDR3 has 15 residues. The CDR3 is CASPPEGTSRETQYF. The CDR3 DNA reads TGTGCGAGCCCTCCCGAGGGGACTTCGCGGGAGACCCAGTACTTC.

The J gene is TRBJ1-3, the V gene TRBV18, with D perhaps matching TRBD1 (5 bases). The CDR3 spans 15 residues. V was clipped by 6 bases and J by 0 bases, with 12 bases between them. Germline loops: CDR1 KGHSH, CDR2 LQKENI. The CDR3 nucleotides read TGTGCCAGCTCGCAGGACATCCTCTCTGGAAACACCATATATTTT. Its protein is CASSQDILSGNTIYF.

The chain is built from TRBV5-1 and TRBJ2-3, with 12 bases fitting TRBD2. With 0 bases clipped from V and 0 bases from J, the junction kept 2 bases outside the gene matches. The length of the CDR3 is 17 residues. Looked up from germline, CDR1 is SGHRS and CDR2 is YFSETQ. CDR3 residues: CASSLALAGGSTDTQYF. CDR3 DNA sequence: TGCGCCAGCAGCTTGGCCCTAGCGGGGGGGAGCACAGATACGCAGTATTTT.

The chain uses TRBV9 and TRBJ1-1; TRBD1 matches 8 bases. The CDR3 length is 16 residues. From germline, CDR1 is SGDLS and CDR2 YYNGEE. Unmatched junction bases numbered 8, after V lost 1 base and J lost 3 bases. For the CDR3, the DNA is TGTGCCAGCAGCGTATTGGCAGGGGGCGGGGACACTGAAGCTTTCTTT. Translated: CASSVLAGGGDTEAFF.

The chain carries TRBV10-2 and TRBJ1-5; TRBD1 matches at 7 bases. From germline, CDR1 is WSHSY and CDR2 SAAADI. With 10 bases clipped from V and 0 bases from J, the junction kept 12 bases outside the gene matches. CDR3 size: 16 residues. The chain's CDR3 is CATSTGTTYSNQPQHF. For the CDR3, the DNA is TGCGCCACCTCGACAGGGACAACCTATAGCAATCAGCCCCAGCATTTT.

This rearrangement joins TRBV9 to TRBJ2-3, with a possible D match to TRBD1 (6 bases). V lost 0 bases and J 3 bases, leaving 14 bases between the germline ends. Germline assignment: CDR1 SGDLS and CDR2 YYNGEE. This CDR3 is 16 amino acids long. CDR3 protein: CASSVAQGSGTDTQYF. CDR3 in DNA: TGTGCCAGCAGCGTAGCCCAGGGGAGTGGGACAGATACGCAGTATTTT. The variable domain in full, completed from reference TRBV9 and TRBJ2-3, reads DSGVTQTPKHLITATGQRVTLRCSPRSGDLSVYWYQQSLDQGLQFLIQYYNGEERAKGNILERFSAQQFPDLHSELNLSSLELGDSALYFCASSVAQGSGTDTQYFGPGTRLTVL.

V is TRBV20-1 and J is TRBJ2-2; TRBD2 aligns across 11 bases. The CDR3 spans 14 residues. The junction had 3 bases not matched to a gene; V was cut back by 3 bases and J by 6 bases. The germline V gene encodes CDR1 DFQATT and CDR2 SNEGSKA (reference sequence). Here the CDR3 reads CSASSGGAAGELFF. CDR3 bases: TGCAGTGCTAGTAGCGGGGGGGCCGCCGGGGAGCTGTTTTTT.

This chain connects TRBV15 to TRBJ1-5; no reliable D call. The germline V and J ends were trimmed by 3 bases and 4 bases, with 13 bases remaining between them. Germline loops: CDR1 LNHNV, CDR2 YYDKDF (reference sequence). The CDR3 covers 15 residues. The CDR3 DNA sequence: TGTGCCACCAGCAGGGCGGGGTCGGGAAATCAGCCCCAGCATTTT. Protein: CATSRAGSGNQPQHF. Filled out from reference TRBV15 and TRBJ1-5, the complete variable domain reads DAMVIQNPRYQVTQFGKPVTLSCSQTLNHNVMYWYQQKSSQAPKLLFHYYDKDFNNEADTPDNFQSRRPNTSFCFLDIRSPGLGDTAMYLCATSRAGSGNQPQHFGDGTRLSIL.

This chain connects TRBV11-2 to TRBJ2-7; tentative D call: TRBD1 (5 bases). With 5 bases removed from V and 6 bases from J, the gap between germline ends came to 20 bases. This CDR3 contains 15 residues. Germline loops: CDR1 SGHAT, CDR2 FQNNGV. CDR3 bases: TGTGCCAGCAGCACAAGGACAAGTTTGCGGCGCGAGCAGTACTTC. Encoded protein: CASSTRTSLRREQYF.

The chain has TRBV5-3 and TRBJ1-5; tentative D call: TRBD1 (5 bases). TRBV5-3 is an open reading frame, and its role is uncertain. This CDR3 has 13 amino acids. Deletions cut 10 bases from V and 5 bases from J, with 16 bases between. Here the CDR3 reads CALGEGPHQPQHF. The DNA of the CDR3 is TGTGCCCTAGGGGAGGGGCCCCATCAGCCCCAGCATTTT.

The chain joins TRBV28 to TRBJ1-2, with 7 bases matching TRBD1. Germline V gives CDR1 MDHEN, CDR2 SYDVKM. The CDR3 is made up of 13 amino acids. J was trimmed by 3 bases and V by 6 bases; bases with no gene match: 4. In DNA form, the CDR3 reads TGTGCCAGCAGCTCTGGACAGGACTATGGCTACACCTTC. It yields the protein CASSSGQDYGYTF.

In its sample, this clone was seen a few times. The rearrangement uses TRBV16 and TRBJ1-4, with TRBD1 as a possible D gene (6 bases). V was cut by 4 bases and J by 5 bases, with 17 bases left in between. This CDR3 has 16 amino acids. Per germline, CDR1 KGHSY and CDR2 FQNENV. The CDR3 protein is CASSPISGTRNEKLFF. Written as DNA, the CDR3 is TGTGCCAGCAGCCCAATTTCCGGGACAAGGAATGAAAAACTGTTTTTT. The full variable domain, in which reference TRBV16 and TRBJ1-4 provide the parts outside the CDR3, is GEEVAQTPKHLVRGEGQKAKLYCAPIKGHSYVFWYQQVLKNEFKFLISFQNENVFDETGMPKERFSAKCLPNSPCSLEIQATKLEDSAVYFCASSPISGTRNEKLFFGSGTQLSVL.

The rearrangement uses TRBV9 and TRBJ1-4; D remains ambiguous. Germline V gene lookup returns CDR1 SGDLS and CDR2 YYNGEE. CDR3 length: 14 amino acids. Trimming shortened V by 0 bases and J by 8 bases, and 11 bases separated the two germline ends. CDR3 bases: TGTGCCAGCAGCGTAGGAACGACGGGGGAAAAACTGTTTTTT. Protein product: CASSVGTTGEKLFF.

This rearrangement joins TRBV10-1 to TRBJ1-1; tentatively, D is TRBD1 (6 bases). The CDR3 consists of 15 residues. Germline CDR1 and CDR2: WNHNN and SYGVQD (reference sequence). The V gene lost 4 bases and the J gene lost 1 base, with 13 bases spanning the gap. CDR3 coding DNA: TGCGCCAGCAGTGGGGGGCCCGGAACGAACACTGAAGCTTTCTTT. This sequence encodes CASSGGPGTNTEAFF.

The rearrangement joins TRBV9 to TRBJ2-7; the D gene is possibly TRBD1 (6 bases). CDR1 and CDR2 from the germline V gene are SGDLS and YYNGEE. The V and J ends lost 0 bases and 7 bases respectively, with 14 bases between them. The CDR3 spans 14 residues. CDR3 coding DNA: TGTGCCAGCAGCGTAGCTACAGGGTTTCAAGAGCAGTACTTC. Its protein product is CASSVATGFQEQYF.

The chain has TRBV10-2 and TRBJ2-7, with D possibly TRBD1 on 5 matching bases. Between the trimmed V and J ends, which lost 7 bases and 2 bases, there was a span of 9 bases. CDR1 is WSHSY and CDR2 is SAAADI in the germline V gene. CDR3 length: 12 amino acids. CDR3 loop: CASTAGTYEQYF. The CDR3 coding sequence is TGCGCCAGCACAGCAGGGACCTACGAGCAGTACTTC.

This clone appeared once. The V call is TRBV19, the J call TRBJ1-2, with 9 bases fitting TRBD1. Germline-derived CDR1 and CDR2 are LNHDA and SQIVND (reference sequence). CDR3 length equals 14 residues. Unmatched junction bases numbered 3, after V lost 3 bases and J lost 4 bases. The CDR3 DNA sequence: TGTGCCAGTAGTATGCCACAGGGGGCCTATGGCTACACCTTC. Amino acids: CASSMPQGAYGYTF.

The chain joins TRBV11-2 to TRBJ1-6; TRBD1 aligns across 9 bases. Germline trimming cut 3 bases from V and 8 bases from J; bases unmatched to any gene: 2. Per the germline V gene, CDR1 is SGHAT and CDR2 is FQNNGV. The CDR3 is made up of 14 amino acids. The CDR3 loop reads CASSLDRGYSPLHF. CDR3 DNA: TGTGCCAGCAGCTTGGACAGGGGTTATTCACCCCTCCACTTT.

The sample holds one count of this clone. J is TRBJ1-1 and V is TRBV7-2; 8 bases are shared with TRBD1. The CDR3 loop spans 14 amino acids. The ends lost 0 bases at V and 11 bases at J; junction bases unmatched: 8. Germline CDR1 SGHTA, CDR2 FQGNSA. CDR3 DNA sequence: TGTGCCAGCAGCTTAGCGCGGTCAGGGGGCGCCGCTTTCTTT. Translation gives CASSLARSGGAAFF.

The CDR3 loop reads CASSPTQGRNTEAFF. The CDR3 nucleotides read TGTGCCAGCAGCCCTACCCAGGGTAGGAACACTGAAGCTTTCTTT. The chain is built from TRBV3-1 (or the pseudogene TRBV3-2) and TRBJ1-1, with TRBD1 as a possible D gene (5 bases). The CDR3 is 15 residues long. Per germline, CDR1 LGHDT and CDR2 YNNKEL (reference sequence). V lost 4 bases, J lost 1 base, and 13 bases lay in between.

This clone was picked up one time. The CDR3 DNA reads as TGTGCCAGCAGCCGCGGGGGGATCAACACCGGGGAGCTGTTTTTT. Amino acids: CASSRGGINTGELFF. V is TRBV6-6 and J is TRBJ2-2; TRBD2 matches at 8 bases. Germline V gives CDR1 MNHNY, CDR2 SVGAGI (reference sequence). J lost 2 bases, V lost 6 bases, and 5 bases had no gene match. This CDR3 region has 15 residues.